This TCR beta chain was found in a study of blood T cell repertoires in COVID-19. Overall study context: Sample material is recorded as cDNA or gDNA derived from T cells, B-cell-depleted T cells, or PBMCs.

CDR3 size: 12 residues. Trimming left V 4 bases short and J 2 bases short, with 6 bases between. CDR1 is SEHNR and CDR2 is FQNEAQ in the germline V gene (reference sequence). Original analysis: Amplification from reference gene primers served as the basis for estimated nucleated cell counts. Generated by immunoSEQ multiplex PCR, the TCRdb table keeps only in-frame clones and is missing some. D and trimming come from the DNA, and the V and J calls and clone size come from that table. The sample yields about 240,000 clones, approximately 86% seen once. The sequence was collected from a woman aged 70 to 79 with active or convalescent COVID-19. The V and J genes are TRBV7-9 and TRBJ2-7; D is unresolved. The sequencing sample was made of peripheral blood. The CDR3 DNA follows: TGTGCCAGCAGCTCCCCTACCTACGAGCAGTACTTC. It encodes CASSSPTYEQYF.